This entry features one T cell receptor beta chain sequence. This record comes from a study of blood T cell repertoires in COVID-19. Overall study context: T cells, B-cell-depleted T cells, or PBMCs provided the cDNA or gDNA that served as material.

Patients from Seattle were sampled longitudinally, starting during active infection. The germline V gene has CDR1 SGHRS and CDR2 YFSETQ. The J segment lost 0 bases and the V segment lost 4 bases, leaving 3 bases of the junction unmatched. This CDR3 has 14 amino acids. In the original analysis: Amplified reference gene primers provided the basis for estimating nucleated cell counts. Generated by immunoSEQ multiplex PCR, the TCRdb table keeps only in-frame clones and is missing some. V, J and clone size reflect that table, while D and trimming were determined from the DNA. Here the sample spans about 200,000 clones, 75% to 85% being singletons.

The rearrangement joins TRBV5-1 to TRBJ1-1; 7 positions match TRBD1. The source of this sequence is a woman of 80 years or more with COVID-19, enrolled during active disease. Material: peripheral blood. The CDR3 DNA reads TGCGCCAGCAGCCCCAGGGGGTTGAACACTGAAGCTTTCTTT. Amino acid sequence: CASSPRGLNTEAFF.